Each of the 24 T cell receptor beta chains below was sequenced from the same sample in a study of T-cell memory formation after mild COVID-19. Using its own MiXCR run on the 5' RACE reads, TCRdb lists one record per CDR3 protein. The sample lists hundreds of thousands of distinct CDR3 sequences; 20% were seen once. Sequenced: PBMCs or a T cell subset sorted from them (not recorded which). Every receptor here comes from an adult woman who had mild COVID-19 (a few samples of this study predate the infection). Cell type and time point are not known.

This clonotype has more than one count but fewer than ten. The V and J genes are TRBV7-2 and TRBJ2-1; D is unresolved. The germline CDR1 and CDR2 sequences are SGHTA and FQGNSA. CDR3 length: 14 amino acids. The germline V and J ends were trimmed by 1 base and 7 bases, with 11 bases remaining between them. CDR3 nucleotides: TGTGCCAGCAGCTTAGAGGCACACAGTAATGAGCAGTTCTTC. Residues: CASSLEAHSNEQFF.

This chain links TRBV6-2 or TRBV6-3 with TRBJ2-5; a possible D gene is TRBD1 (6 bases). Germline V lookup: CDR1 MNHEY, CDR2 SVGEGT. This CDR3 contains 17 residues. V lost 2 bases to trimming and J lost 7 bases, with 23 bases between them. CDR3 loop: CASSYSRVGGPRGTQYF. The CDR3 nucleotides are TGTGCCAGCAGTTACAGCAGGGTAGGGGGTCCCCGGGGGACCCAGTACTTC.

There are a few counts of this clonotype. This chain connects TRBV7-3 to TRBJ2-5; the match to TRBD2 covers 10 bases. V lost 5 bases, J lost 5 bases, and 8 bases stayed unmatched. The V gene's germline CDR1 is SGHTA and CDR2 FQGTGA. This CDR3 is built from 15 residues. The CDR3 DNA sequence: TGTGCCAGCAGCCCCTTAGCGGGGGGAGATGAGACCCAGTACTTC. Protein: CASSPLAGGDETQYF.

This clonotype has just a few counts. This chain uses TRBV5-1 with TRBJ2-6; D remains unclear. V gave up 0 bases and J gave up 4 bases, with 8 bases separating them. There are 15 residues in the CDR3. The V gene's germline CDR1 is SGHRS and CDR2 YFSETQ. The CDR3 loop reads CASSLAVSGANVLTF. In nucleotides, the CDR3 is TGCGCCAGCAGCTTGGCAGTATCGGGGGCCAACGTCCTGACTTTC. The whole variable domain, filled in from reference TRBV5-1 and TRBJ2-6, reads KAGVTQTPRYLIKTRGQQVTLSCSPISGHRSVSWYQQTPGQGLQFLFEYFSETQRNKGNFPGRFSGRQFSNSRSEMNVSTLELGDSALYLCASSLAVSGANVLTFGAGSRLTVL.

This clonotype was counted at least ten times. The chain links TRBV12-3 or TRBV12-4 to TRBJ2-3; TRBD2 matches at 12 bases. This CDR3 contains 16 residues. V was pared by 4 bases and J by 4 bases, with 6 bases of the junction left unmatched. As DNA, the CDR3 is TGTGCCAGCAGTTACTTGACTAGCGGGGGCCCAGATACGCAGTATTTT. Amino acids: CASSYLTSGGPDTQYF.

This clonotype turned up a few times. J is TRBJ2-6 and V is TRBV6-1; TRBD1 agrees at 7 bases. Looked up from germline, CDR1 is MNHNS and CDR2 is SASEGT. The trim removed 6 bases at V and 0 bases at J, leaving 17 bases unmatched. There are 20 residues in the CDR3. The CDR3 DNA sequence: TGTGCCAGCAGGGGGGTAATCACAGGGGATTACGACTCTGGGGCCAACGTCCTGACTTTC. As protein: CASRGVITGDYDSGANVLTF.

This clonotype was found a few times. The V and J genes are TRBV9 and TRBJ1-1; D call uncertain. Trimming took 3 bases from V and 3 from J, leaving 3 bases between them. This CDR3 comprises 11 residues. Germline assignment: CDR1 SGDLS and CDR2 YYNGEE. In DNA, the CDR3 is TGTGCCAGCAGCGGGGACACTGAAGCTTTCTTT. Its protein is CASSGDTEAFF.

The rearrangement joins TRBV9 to TRBJ2-1; 10 bases fit TRBD2. The CDR3 covers 15 residues. The J segment lost 7 bases and the V segment lost 3 bases, leaving 7 bases of the junction unmatched. Germline assignment: CDR1 SGDLS and CDR2 YYNGEE. CDR3 sequence reads: CASSASGGADNEQFF. In DNA, the CDR3 is TGTGCCAGCAGCGCTAGCGGGGGAGCCGATAATGAGCAGTTCTTC.

This clonotype was seen more than once but under ten times. The CDR3 here is CASSPRTGGASSTDTQYF. The CDR3 DNA follows: TGTGCCAGCAGCCCCCGGACAGGGGGCGCATCGAGCACAGATACGCAGTATTTT. The chain joins TRBV9 to TRBJ2-3, with TRBD1 identical over 11 bases. The CDR3 spans 18 residues. Germline trimming cut 4 bases from V and 0 bases from J; bases unmatched to any gene: 10. Germline-derived CDR1 and CDR2 are SGDLS and YYNGEE. The full variable domain, completed using reference TRBV9 and TRBJ2-3, is DSGVTQTPKHLITATGQRVTLRCSPRSGDLSVYWYQQSLDQGLQFLIQYYNGEERAKGNILERFSAQQFPDLHSELNLSSLELGDSALYFCASSPRTGGASSTDTQYFGPGTRLTVL.

The chain recombines TRBV24-1 with TRBJ2-3; D not resolved. Germline V CDR1 and CDR2: KGHDR, SFDVKD. Trimming left V 10 bases short and J 5 bases short, with 6 bases between. The CDR3 consists of 10 residues. The CDR3 sequence: CATGEDTQYF. Here the CDR3 DNA reads TGTGCCACAGGAGAAGATACGCAGTATTTT.

In its sample, this clonotype was seen a few times. The chain is built from TRBV3-1 and TRBJ1-1; D is possibly TRBD1 (6 bases). Trimming took 4 bases from V and 3 from J, leaving 18 bases between them. The germline gives CDR1 LGHDT, CDR2 YNNKEL (reference sequence). The CDR3 spans 16 residues. The CDR3 coding sequence is TGTGCCAGCAGCCCAAGGGCGGGGGGCTGGCACACTGAAGCTTTCTTT. This encodes CASSPRAGGWHTEAFF.

V usage is TRBV7-6 and J usage is TRBJ1-2, with D uncertain. There are 15 residues in the CDR3. The germline V gene encodes CDR1 SGHVS and CDR2 FNYEAQ. Trimming removed 5 bases at V and 0 bases at J, with 13 bases between. CDR3 in DNA: TGTGCCAGCAGCCCCACGGCGGTAGCTAACTATGGCTACACCTTC. It codes for CASSPTAVANYGYTF.

The chain links TRBV5-4 to TRBJ2-7; D may correspond to TRBD1 or TRBD2 (5 bases each). From germline, CDR1 is SGHNT and CDR2 YYREEE (reference sequence). V lost 2 bases and J lost 0, with 18 bases in between. This CDR3 contains 17 residues. CDR3 loop: CASSLSTWDGLSYEQYF. The CDR3 coding sequence is TGTGCCAGCAGCTTATCGACCTGGGACGGCCTCTCCTACGAGCAGTACTTC.

The chain is built from TRBV27 and TRBJ1-4, with D unclear. V lost 1 base to trimming and J lost 4 bases, with 4 bases between them. The CDR3 length is 13 residues. Germline V CDR1 and CDR2: MNHEY, SMNVEV (reference sequence). Here the CDR3 reads CASSLYSNEKLFF. The CDR3 DNA sequence: TGTGCCAGCAGTTTATACAGTAATGAAAAACTGTTTTTT. The whole variable domain, remainder taken from reference TRBV27 and TRBJ1-4, is EAQVTQNPRYLITVTGKKLTVTCSQNMNHEYMSWYRQDPGLGLRQIYYSMNVEVTDKGDVPEGYKVSRKEKRNFPLILESPSPNQTSLYFCASSLYSNEKLFFGSGTQLSVL.

This clonotype was recorded a few times. This sequence joins TRBV6-2 or TRBV6-3 and TRBJ2-1, with D unclear. V was shortened by 2 bases and J by 5 bases, with 16 bases between the two germline ends. Germline V gives CDR1 MNHEY, CDR2 SVGEGT. CDR3 length: 16 amino acids. CDR3 bases: TGTGCCAGCAGTTACCTCCTTTTGGCAGTCGACAATGAGCAGTTCTTC. Protein sequence: CASSYLLLAVDNEQFF.

A few counts support this clonotype. V and J are TRBV7-9 and TRBJ1-2; D gene ambiguous. Trimming cost V 6 bases and J 0 bases, with 8 bases left between them. Germline lookup yields CDR1 SEHNR and CDR2 FQNEAQ (reference sequence). This CDR3 has 13 residues. CDR3 nucleotides: TGTGCCAGCAGTTTTTCCACTAACTATGGCTACACCTTC. This codes for CASSFSTNYGYTF.

The table lists this clonotype with a few counts. The V and J genes are TRBV15 and TRBJ1-2; possibly TRBD1 for D (6 bases). This CDR3 region has 14 residues. From germline, CDR1 is LNHNV and CDR2 YYDKDF (reference sequence). V lost 0 bases and J lost 4, with 9 bases in between. CDR3: CATSRETGLYGYTF. The CDR3 bases are TGTGCCACCAGCAGAGAGACAGGACTCTATGGCTACACCTTC.

The J gene is TRBJ2-6, the V gene TRBV12-3 or TRBV12-4; 15 bases are a match to TRBD2. The CDR3 sequence is 20 residues long. V lost 5 bases, J lost 4 bases, and 12 bases stayed unmatched. This chain's CDR3 is CASSHTGTSGRSPGANVLTF. CDR3 in DNA: TGTGCCAGCAGTCACACAGGGACTAGCGGGAGGTCCCCAGGGGCCAACGTCCTGACTTTC.

A single count supports this clonotype. The CDR3 region is CASRTGTTSTDTQYF. The CDR3 coding sequence is TGTGCCAGCAGAACCGGGACAACGAGCACAGATACGCAGTATTTT. The chain links TRBV2 to TRBJ2-3; possibly TRBD1 for D (6 bases). Trimming took off 6 bases at V and 0 bases at J, with 13 bases between the two ends. The CDR3 is 15 amino acids. CDR1 and CDR2 from the germline V gene are SNHLY and FYNNEI.

This clonotype turned up a few times. The chain combines TRBV20-1 with TRBJ1-2, with a possible D match to TRBD1 (6 bases). CDR3 length: 13 amino acids. Deletions cut 5 bases from V and 4 bases from J, with 14 bases between. Germline-derived CDR1 and CDR2 are DFQATT and SNEGSKA (reference sequence). For the CDR3, the DNA is TGCAGTGCTGGGGGTTGGGGGGCCTATGGCTACACCTTC. As protein: CSAGGWGAYGYTF.

V gene TRBV2 combines with J gene TRBJ1-6; TRBD1 agrees at 7 bases. CDR3 length: 14 residues. CDR1 SNHLY and CDR2 FYNNEI come from the germline V gene. V dropped 8 bases and J dropped 7; count of bases not matched to a gene: 8. Written as DNA, the CDR3 is TGTGCCAGCGGGGGACAGTTGAGGAATTCACCCCTCCACTTT. Amino acids: CASGGQLRNSPLHF.

This rearrangement joins TRBV20-1 to TRBJ2-7, with D possibly being TRBD1 (5 bases). V was trimmed by 5 bases and J by 3 bases, leaving 17 bases between them. The germline gives CDR1 DFQATT, CDR2 SNEGSKA (reference sequence). This CDR3 spans 14 amino acids. The CDR3 protein is CSAGPDTTNYEQYF. The CDR3 DNA reads TGCAGTGCTGGACCGGACACAACTAACTACGAGCAGTACTTC.

In this sample, this clonotype turned up once. V usage is TRBV25-1 and J usage is TRBJ1-5; unclear D gene. The CDR3 runs 13 residues. Between the trimmed V and J ends, which lost 2 bases and 7 bases, there was a span of 9 bases. Germline V CDR1 and CDR2: MGHDK, SYGVNS. Here the CDR3 DNA reads TGTGCCAGCAGTGAACGGGTGGGACAGCCCCAGCATTTT. Amino acid sequence: CASSERVGQPQHF.

Here the CDR3 reads CASSQVGSGANEQFF. CDR3 in DNA: TGTGCCAGCAGCCAAGTGGGTAGCGGGGCCAATGAGCAGTTCTTC. The chain links TRBV14 to TRBJ2-1, with 8 bases fitting TRBD2. V shed 1 base, J shed 6 bases, and the junction held 5 bases outside the gene matches. CDR3 length equals 15 residues. Germline V gives CDR1 SGHDN, CDR2 FVKESK.